This is a list of T cell receptor beta chains from one sample in a study of blood T cell repertoires in COVID-19. This table comes from immunoSEQ multiplex PCR, and its TCRdb copy is limited to in-frame clones, with some not included. In the table there are about 170,000 clones, over 80% of which are singletons. The material sequenced was peripheral blood. The receptors stem from a woman aged 80 or older with COVID-19, enrolled during active disease. CDR3s include the opening cysteine and the closing phenylalanine or tryptophan. The order of the fields is J gene, D gene, V gene, clone size, CDR3 DNA, CDR3 protein. D genes are given only for firm matches. Some rows mark clone size as missing; the rest say once, few, many or name a class of expanded clone.

TRBJ2-5 TRBD2 TRBV7-3 NA TGTGCCAGCAGCTTCGCTAGCGGGTACCAAGAGACCCAGTACTTC CASSFASGYQETQYF
TRBJ2-1 TRBD2 TRBV7-3 few TGTGCCAGCAGCGAGCGGGGCTACAATGAGCAGTTCTTC CASSERGYNEQFF
TRBJ1-5 TRBD1 TRBV19 NA TGTGCCAGTAGTATAGAATCTTACAGGGGATTTCAGCCCCAGCATTTT CASSIESYRGFQPQHF
TRBJ2-1 TRBD2 TRBV7-3 NA TGTGCCAGCAGCCAGACTAGCCACAATGAGCAGTTCTTC CASSQTSHNEQFF
TRBJ1-2 NA TRBV5-1 NA TGCGCCAGCAGCCCGGACACGGCCTATGGCTACACCTTC CASSPDTAYGYTF
TRBJ1-4 NA TRBV2 NA TGTGCCAGCAGTGAGCTAGGGGCTAATGAAAAACTGTTTTTT CASSELGANEKLFF
TRBJ2-2 NA TRBV15 NA TGTGCCACCAGCAGAGATCTACAGGCGGACACCGGGGAGCTGTTTTTT CATSRDLQADTGELFF
TRBJ1-1 NA TRBV10-1 NA TGCGCCAGCAGCGGAGGGGTAACCACTGAAGCTTTCTTT CASSGGVTTEAFF
TRBJ1-3 NA TRBV5-1 NA TGCGCCAGCACCGCCTCCGGGGGTTCGTCCGGAAACACCATATATTTT CASTASGGSSGNTIYF
TRBJ2-7 NA TRBV5-5 NA TGTGCCAGCACCCCCCCCCGGGGCTACGAGCAGTACTTC CASTPPRGYEQYF
TRBJ2-1 NA TRBV19 once TGTGCCAGTAGTATTTTGGGACAAGCCGATGAGCAGTTCTTC CASSILGQADEQFF
TRBJ2-7 TRBD1 TRBV7-9 NA TGTGCCAGCAGCTCCTCCGGGACAGGGAACGAGCAGTACTTC CASSSSGTGNEQYF
TRBJ2-3 TRBD2 TRBV7-2 NA TGTGCCAGCAGCTTATTTAAGCTAGCGGGGGGCACAGATACGCAGTATTTT CASSLFKLAGGTDTQYF
TRBJ1-4 NA TRBV2 NA TGTGCCAGCAGTGAACTTACAACTAATGAAAAACTGTTTTTT CASSELTTNEKLFF
TRBJ1-5 TRBD1 TRBV2 NA TGTGCCAGCGACAGGGGTTCCCCTTATAGCAATCAGCCCCAGCATTTT CASDRGSPYSNQPQHF
TRBJ1-1 NA TRBV7-9 NA TGTGCCAGCAGCATCCGACAGCCTGAAGCTTTCTTT CASSIRQPEAFF
TRBJ2-7 TRBD1 TRBV27 NA TGTGCCAGCAGCGACAGGGGAGCCTACGAGCAGTACTTC CASSDRGAYEQYF
TRBJ2-5 TRBD2 TRBV14 NA TGTGCCAGCAGCCAAGGCGGCTCCGGGACTAGCGGCGGTACCCAGTACTTC CASSQGGSGTSGGTQYF
TRBJ2-7 TRBD1 TRBV28 NA TGTGCCGCAGGGGGCCCTATGATAGGACAGTACTTC CAAGGPMIGQYF
TRBJ1-1 TRBD1 TRBV20-1 NA TGCAGTGCTCAGACAGGGGAGGTTGCCTTCTTT CSAQTGEVAFF
TRBJ1-5 NA TRBV2 NA TGTGCCAGCAGTGGTGGGAGGCCGGATCAGCCCCAGCATTTT CASSGGRPDQPQHF
TRBJ2-7 NA TRBV28 NA TGTGCCAGCAGTCCCCCCGGAACAGGTTACGAGCAGTACTTC CASSPPGTGYEQYF
TRBJ2-1 NA TRBV9 NA TGTGCCAGCAGCGTCGCAGGGTTTGGGTCCTACAATGAGCAGTTCTTC CASSVAGFGSYNEQFF
TRBJ1-1 NA TRBV18 few TGTGCCAGCTCCGCGCGGGGAGACACTGAAGCTTTCTTT CASSARGDTEAFF
TRBJ2-1 NA TRBV7-2 NA TGTGCCAGCAGCTTAGTGCAGGGGTTGACCTACAATGAGCAGTTCTTC CASSLVQGLTYNEQFF
TRBJ1-1 NA TRBV6-1 few TGTGCCAGCAGTGAAGTCTACACTGAAGCTTTCTTT CASSEVYTEAFF
TRBJ2-7 NA TRBV5-6 few TGTGCCAGCAGCTTGGGCCCAGGCGGTAGCGACGAGCAGTACTTC CASSLGPGGSDEQYF
TRBJ2-7 TRBD2 TRBV18 NA TGTGCCAGCTCACCAGGGACTAGCGTTTACGAGCAGTACTTC CASSPGTSVYEQYF
TRBJ1-6 TRBD1 TRBV3-1/TRBV3-2 once TGTGCCAGCAGCCCATTAGGGGGCTCTTCACCCCTCCACTTT CASSPLGGSSPLHF
TRBJ2-2 TRBD1 TRBV14 NA TGTGCCAGCAGGCAACAGGGGGCCGGTGGCACCGGGGAGCTGTTTTTT CASRQQGAGGTGELFF
TRBJ1-2 NA TRBV6-5 many TGTGCCAGCAGTTCCCAGGGAAGTGGCTACACCTTC CASSSQGSGYTF
TRBJ1-4 NA TRBV5-1 NA TGCGCCAGCAGCCAACAGGGAGGGGGAGGAGAAAAACTGTTTTTT CASSQQGGGGEKLFF
TRBJ2-7 NA TRBV28 once TGTGCCAGCAGTACGAGTGCCCGAGGATACGAGCAGTACTTC CASSTSARGYEQYF
TRBJ2-7 NA TRBV7-8 NA TGTGCCAGCAGCTCACAGTACGAGCAGTACTTC CASSSQYEQYF
TRBJ2-2 NA TRBV19 NA TGTGCCAGTAGTATAAGACAGGTCACCGGGGAGCTGTTTTTT CASSIRQVTGELFF
TRBJ2-1 TRBD2 TRBV7-3 once TGTGCCAGCAGCTTATATAGCGGGCCGCGTAGGGACAATGAGCAGTTCTTC CASSLYSGPRRDNEQFF
TRBJ2-5 NA TRBV4-2 NA TGTGCCAGCAGCCAAGACCGGGGATCAGAGACCCAGTACTTC CASSQDRGSETQYF
TRBJ1-2 NA TRBV3-1/TRBV3-2 NA TGTGCCAGCAGCCCCCTGGAAGCGATCTATGGCTACACCTTC CASSPLEAIYGYTF
TRBJ2-1 TRBD1 TRBV10-3 NA TGTGCCATCGGGGACCGACAGGGGGCGTCAAATGAGCAGTTCTTC CAIGDRQGASNEQFF
TRBJ1-1 NA TRBV3-1/TRBV3-2 NA TGTGCCAGCAAAGAGACAGGAAGGAACACTGAAGCTTTCTTT CASKETGRNTEAFF
TRBJ1-2 TRBD1 TRBV5-1 NA TGCGCCAGCAGCTTGGGACAGGGGAACTATGGCTACACCTTC CASSLGQGNYGYTF
TRBJ2-2 NA TRBV9 NA TGTGCCAGCAGCGTGGCGGGTACGAACACCGGGGAGCTGTTTTTT CASSVAGTNTGELFF
TRBJ2-7 NA TRBV5-1 NA TGCGCCAGCAGCTTTTCAGGGGTTGGCTCCTACGAGCAGTACTTC CASSFSGVGSYEQYF
TRBJ1-3 TRBD1 TRBV9 NA TGTGCCAGCAGCGTTCGGGACAGGGTTTTGAGCTCTGGAAACACCATATATTTT CASSVRDRVLSSGNTIYF
TRBJ1-3 NA TRBV2 NA TGTGCCAGCAGCCAGGACAGACCAGACTCTGGAAACACCATATATTTT CASSQDRPDSGNTIYF
TRBJ2-5 TRBD2 TRBV9 NA TGTGCCAGCAGCGTACTAGCGGGCGCCTCTGGTGGGGAGACCCAGTACTTC CASSVLAGASGGETQYF
TRBJ1-5 TRBD1 TRBV6-5 NA TGTGCCAGCAGGACAGGGGACAATCAGCCCCAGCATTTT CASRTGDNQPQHF